These T cell receptor beta chains were read from a single sample in a study of blood T cell repertoires in COVID-19. Clones were sequenced by immunoSEQ multiplex PCR, and TCRdb holds only the in-frame ones, with some missing. The sample lists more than 95,000 clones, more than 65% occurring once. The sequenced sample was peripheral blood. The receptors originated from a human donor in a cohort sampled during active COVID-19. Each CDR3 is given with its conserved first and last residue. The D gene is left open where the match is weak. For some rows the clone size is stated as once, few or many, or as a class when expanded; others skip it.

>TRBJ2-7|TRBV7-8|.|TRBD2
CASSVTSGGRVYEQYF
TGTGCCAGCAGCGTGACTAGCGGGGGGAGGGTTTACGAGCAGTACTTC
>TRBJ1-1|TRBV5-4|.|.
CASRLDRNTEAFF
TGTGCCAGCAGACTCGACAGGAACACTGAAGCTTTCTTT
>TRBJ1-2|TRBV28|few|.
CANRHNYGYTF
TGTGCCAATAGACATAACTATGGCTACACCTTC
>TRBJ1-5|TRBV2|.|TRBD1
CASSGGTGGDQPQHF
TGTGCCAGCAGCGGGGGGACAGGGGGGGATCAGCCCCAGCATTTT
>TRBJ1-4|TRBV30|.|TRBD1
CAWSLQGVATNEKLFF
TGTGCCTGGAGTCTCCAGGGGGTTGCAACTAATGAAAAACTGTTTTTT
>TRBJ1-5|TRBV6-5|once|TRBD1
CASSRDRSYQPQHF
TGTGCCAGCAGTCGGGACAGGAGTTATCAGCCCCAGCATTTT
>TRBJ1-6|TRBV27|few|.
CASARTSSYNSPLHF
TGTGCCAGCGCCCGTACGAGCTCCTATAATTCACCCCTCCACTTT
>TRBJ1-4|TRBV19|.|.
CASSTPGAGGAGKNVFF
TGTGCCAGTAGTACCCCCGGGGCAGGCGGGGCCGGAAAAAACGTGTTTTTT
>TRBJ1-2|TRBV9|.|TRBD1
CASSTTGTEVGYTF
TGTGCCAGCAGCACCACCGGGACAGAGGTCGGCTACACCTTC
>TRBJ2-1|TRBV27|.|TRBD1
CASRGQGYNEQFF
TGTGCCAGCAGGGGACAGGGATACAATGAGCAGTTCTTC
>TRBJ1-6|TRBV6-2/TRBV6-3|few|TRBD1
CASSYGTANSPLHF
TGTGCCAGCAGTTACGGGACAGCGAATTCACCCCTCCACTTT
>TRBJ2-1|TRBV30|.|.
CAWDGGSSYNEQFF
TGTGCCTGGGACGGGGGAAGCTCCTACAATGAGCAGTTCTTC
>TRBJ1-6|TRBV6-5|few|.
CASSPPGYDSPLHF
TGTGCCAGCTCTCCCCCGGGGTATGATTCACCCCTCCACTTT
>TRBJ2-1|TRBV7-3|.|.
CASSSAKSNEQFF
TGTGCCAGCAGCTCCGCTAAGTCTAATGAGCAGTTCTTC
>TRBJ1-1|TRBV15|.|.
CATSRDRAGIAEAFF
TGTGCCACCAGCAGAGATCGAGCGGGGATCGCTGAAGCTTTCTTT
>TRBJ2-7|TRBV11-2|large|TRBD2
CASSLGRGDEQYF
TGTGCCAGCAGCTTAGGCCGGGGGGACGAGCAGTACTTC
>TRBJ2-5|TRBV29-1|.|TRBD2
CSAGLAGTYQETQYF
TGCAGCGCCGGACTAGCGGGCACGTACCAAGAGACCCAGTACTTC
>TRBJ2-2|TRBV9|few|.
CASSPRGDSNTGELFF
TGTGCCAGCAGCCCCCGCGGGGACAGCAACACCGGGGAGCTGTTTTTT
>TRBJ2-1|TRBV23-1|.|TRBD2
CASSHGIAGDLGNEQFF
TGCGCCAGCAGTCACGGAATAGCGGGAGATCTGGGCAATGAGCAGTTCTTC
>TRBJ2-7|TRBV2|.|.
CASSRGTDEQYF
TGTGCCAGCAGTCGGGGGACCGACGAGCAGTACTTC
>TRBJ1-2|TRBV11-2|.|TRBD1
CASSLGQGINYGYTF
TGTGCCAGCAGCTTAGGACAGGGGATTAACTATGGCTACACCTTC
>TRBJ1-6|TRBV6-5|.|TRBD1
CASSTGTVFSPLHF
TGTGCCAGCAGTACCGGGACAGTCTTTTCACCCCTCCACTTT
>TRBJ2-5|TRBV7-2|.|TRBD2
CASSSDDGLAETQYF
TGTGCCAGCAGCTCCGACGACGGACTAGCCGAGACCCAGTACTTC
>TRBJ1-4|TRBV19|.|.
CASSTGQNNEKLFF
TGTGCCAGTAGTACCGGACAGAATAATGAAAAACTGTTTTTT
>TRBJ2-1|TRBV7-2|.|TRBD2
CASSLVFSAGGLNNEQFF
TGTGCCAGCAGCTTAGTCTTCAGCGCGGGGGGGCTTAATAATGAGCAGTTCTTC
>TRBJ1-2|TRBV7-2|few|TRBD1
CASSLRGQLYGYTF
TGTGCCAGCAGCCTCAGGGGACAGCTCTATGGCTACACCTTC
>TRBJ2-1|TRBV28|.|TRBD2
CASRAPEAGYNSYNEQFF
TGTGCCAGCAGGGCTCCTGAAGCGGGGTATAACTCCTACAATGAGCAGTTCTTC
>TRBJ1-6|TRBV2|.|TRBD1
CASSVKPGTGRSPLHF
TGTGCCAGCAGCGTAAAACCCGGGACAGGGAGATCACCCCTCCACTTT
>TRBJ2-2|TRBV5-4|.|TRBD1
CASSKGQTGTGELFF
TGTGCCAGCAGTAAGGGACAGACGGGGACCGGGGAGCTGTTTTTT
>TRBJ2-7|TRBV10-3|many|.
CAIKGDSYEQYF
TGTGCCATCAAGGGGGATTCCTACGAGCAGTACTTC
>TRBJ1-5|TRBV28|.|.
CASTEQVSNQPQHF
TGTGCCAGCACTGAACAGGTTAGCAATCAGCCCCAGCATTTT
>TRBJ2-7|TRBV19|.|.
CASGQTLYEQYF
TGTGCCAGTGGACAGACACTCTACGAGCAGTACTTC
>TRBJ2-2|TRBV6-6|.|TRBD2
CASTIAGGNTGELFF
TGTGCCAGCACAATCGCGGGGGGGAACACCGGGGAGCTGTTTTTT
>TRBJ1-1|TRBV5-4|.|.
CASSPLTENTEAFF
TGTGCCAGCAGCCCGCTAACAGAGAACACTGAAGCTTTCTTT
>TRBJ2-4|TRBV19|.|TRBD1
CASSIWLDRGRYF
TGTGCCAGTAGTATTTGGCTCGACAGGGGGAGGTACTTC
>TRBJ2-1|TRBV21-1|.|.
CASTSGQVYNEQFF
TGTGCCAGCACCTCGGGACAGGTGTACAATGAGCAGTTCTTC
>TRBJ2-2|TRBV7-7|.|TRBD1
CASSPDRDLTGELFF
TGTGCTAGCAGTCCCGACAGGGACCTGACCGGGGAGCTGTTTTTT